The 9 T cell receptor beta chains presented below share a single source sample, sequenced in a study of blood T cell repertoires in COVID-19. The protocol was immunoSEQ multiplex PCR, while the TCRdb copy is restricted to in-frame clones and leaves out a portion. The table records 300,000 to 450,000 clones, approximately 81% of them present only once. The specimen was peripheral blood. These receptors were taken from a woman aged 18-29 years with acute or convalescent COVID-19.

The table lists this clone with a few counts. The chain is built from TRBV12-3 or TRBV12-4 and TRBJ1-2; D is perhaps TRBD1 (5 bases). Trimming shortened V by 5 bases and J by 1 base, and 8 bases separated the two germline ends. The CDR3 spans 13 residues. CDR3 DNA: TGTGCCAGCAGTCCCCAGGGTAACTATGGCTACACCTTC. It encodes CASSPQGNYGYTF.

This clone turned up a few times. This sequence joins TRBV20-1 and TRBJ1-2; TRBD1 aligns across 7 bases. The V segment lost 3 bases and the J segment 5 bases; nucleotides outside the gene matches: 12. Germline V gives CDR1 DFQATT, CDR2 SNEGSKA (reference sequence). The CDR3 sequence is 15 residues long. The CDR3 DNA is TGCAGTGCTAGTCGGGACAGAACCCTTATATATGGCTACACCTTC. Translation: CSASRDRTLIYGYTF.

V is TRBV6-6 and J is TRBJ2-7, with 10 bases lining up with TRBD1. The CDR3 contains 13 residues. V lost 5 bases to trimming and J lost 3 bases; unmatched junction nucleotides: 1. Germline V gene lookup returns CDR1 MNHNY and CDR2 SVGAGI (reference sequence). The CDR3 coding sequence is TGTGCCAGCAGTGGGACAGGGGTCTACGAGCAGTACTTC. It yields the protein CASSGTGVYEQYF.

The genes are TRBV5-1 and TRBJ1-2; 8 bases line up with TRBD1. The CDR3 length is 14 residues. The V gene's germline CDR1 is SGHRS and CDR2 YFSETQ. Germline trimming cut 4 bases from V and 4 bases from J; bases unmatched to any gene: 6. CDR3 in DNA: TGCGCCAGCAGCCCGGAGACAGGGGCCTATGGCTACACCTTC. Translating it yields CASSPETGAYGYTF. The complete variable domain, with remaining parts taken from reference TRBV5-1 and TRBJ1-2, reads KAGVTQTPRYLIKTRGQQVTLSCSPISGHRSVSWYQQTPGQGLQFLFEYFSETQRNKGNFPGRFSGRQFSNSRSEMNVSTLELGDSALYLCASSPETGAYGYTFGSGTRLTVV.

The chain couples TRBV18 to TRBJ2-7; TRBD1 matches at 10 bases. Per germline, CDR1 KGHSH and CDR2 LQKENI. The junction had 4 bases not matched to a gene; V was cut back by 2 bases and J by 6 bases. This CDR3 is built from 14 residues. The CDR3 nucleotides are TGTGCCAGCTCACCAGTGGGGACAGGGGTCGAGCAGTACTTC. It specifies CASSPVGTGVEQYF.

The chain is built from TRBV7-2 and TRBJ1-2; TRBD1 matches 11 bases. CDR1 is SGHTA, CDR2 FQGNSA, per germline. J was trimmed by 3 bases and V by 2 bases; bases with no gene match: 2. The CDR3 contains 15 residues. The CDR3 DNA sequence: TGTGCCAGCAGCTTATGGGACAGGGGGGACTATGGCTACACCTTC. Its translation is CASSLWDRGDYGYTF.

The chain couples TRBV5-1 to TRBJ2-1; TRBD1 is a possible D gene (6 bases). The germline V and J ends were trimmed by 3 bases and 9 bases, with 10 bases remaining between them. The length of the CDR3 is 12 residues. Germline V gene lookup returns CDR1 SGHRS and CDR2 YFSETQ. In DNA form, the CDR3 reads TGCGCCAGCAGCTACAGGGCCGGTGAGCAGTTCTTC. It yields the protein CASSYRAGEQFF.

The chain has TRBV5-6 and TRBJ2-5; D is possibly TRBD1 (8 bases). V gave up 4 bases and J gave up 5 bases, with 15 bases separating them. Germline V CDR1 and CDR2: SGHDT, YYEEEE. This CDR3 comprises 14 residues. The chain's CDR3 is CASSQGQGGETQYF. CDR3 DNA sequence: TGTGCCAGCAGCCAAGGACAGGGAGGGGAGACCCAGTACTTC.

The gene calls are TRBV7-9 and TRBJ1-5; D is ambiguous. This CDR3 spans 15 amino acids. V was shortened by 3 bases and J by 0 bases, with 9 bases between the two germline ends. Germline CDR1 SEHNR, CDR2 FQNEAQ (reference sequence). CDR3 residues: CASSLGVGSNQPQHF. The CDR3 DNA follows: TGTGCCAGCAGCTTGGGCGTCGGTAGCAATCAGCCCCAGCATTTT.